This entry describes one T cell receptor beta chain. The sample originates from a study of hypomethylating agent response in myelodysplastic syndrome. CDR1 and CDR2 (germline): SNHLY, FYNNEI. This CDR3 region has 14 residues. Trimming removed 6 bases from V and 0 bases from J, with 12 bases in between. Assay used: immunoSEQ multiplex PCR; TCRdb lists only in-frame clones, some missing. The table records roughly 3,400 clones, 82% of them present only once. The origin of this receptor is a human donor with myelodysplastic syndrome. Specimen: bone marrow, collected before or after starting hypomethylating agent treatment for myelodysplastic syndrome (not recorded which). The V gene is TRBV2, the J gene TRBJ2-7; possibly TRBD1 for D (6 bases). The CDR3 region is CASRQGRGSYEQYF. DNA of the CDR3: TGTGCCAGCAGGCAGGGGAGAGGCTCCTACGAGCAGTACTTC.